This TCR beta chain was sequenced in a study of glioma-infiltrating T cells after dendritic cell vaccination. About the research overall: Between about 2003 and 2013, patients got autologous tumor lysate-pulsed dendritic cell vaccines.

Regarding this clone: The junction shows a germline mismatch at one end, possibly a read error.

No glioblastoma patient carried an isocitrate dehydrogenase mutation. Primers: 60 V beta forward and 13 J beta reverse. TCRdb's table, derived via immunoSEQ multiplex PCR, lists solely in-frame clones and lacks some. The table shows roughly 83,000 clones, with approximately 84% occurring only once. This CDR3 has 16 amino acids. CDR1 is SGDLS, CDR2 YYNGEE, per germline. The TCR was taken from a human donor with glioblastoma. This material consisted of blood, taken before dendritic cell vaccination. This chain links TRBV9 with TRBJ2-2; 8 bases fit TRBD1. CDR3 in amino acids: CASNVDPGGTTGELFF. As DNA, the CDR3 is TGTGCCAGCAACGTAGATCCAGGGGGCACCACCGGGGAGCTGTTTTTT.